In this sample, the clone carrying this T cell receptor (beta chain) turned up once. CDR3 length: 14 amino acids. Between the trimmed V and J ends, which lost 2 bases and 7 bases, there was a span of 12 bases. Germline V CDR1 and CDR2: SNHLY, FYNNEI. This entry comes from a study of shared clonotypes between healthy human individuals. Researchers divided each subset's genomic DNA evenly across several immunoSEQ plates. Input per replicate PCR of unsorted PBMC was about 270 ng DNA, corresponding to around 28,000 T cell genomes. Unsorted PBMC DNA underwent sequencing on ten immunoSEQ deep assay plates. The repertoire was sequenced with immunoSEQ multiplex PCR; TCRdb's copy has only in-frame clones and lacks some. The sample lists about half a million clones; around 75% were seen once. Donors, healthy HIV-negative adults, lacked recent acute infections or vaccinations.

This receptor was obtained from a woman in her forties in good health. Some clones in this sample may be carry-over from other donors' samples. V and J are TRBV2 and TRBJ2-1, with D perhaps matching TRBD1 (6 bases). Sequenced input: PBMCs. The CDR3 region has the DNA TGTGCCAGCAGTGAACCTCAGGGGTCAAATGAGCAGTTCTTC. The encoded protein is CASSEPQGSNEQFF.